The next 4 T cell receptor beta chains were all read from a single sample in a study of cytomegalovirus exposure and HLA in healthy donors. The primer mix had 60 Vbeta and 13 Jbeta primers. This table comes from immunoSEQ multiplex PCR, and its TCRdb copy is limited to in-frame clones, with some not included. Of 200,000 to 250,000 clones listed, about 80% are singletons. Sequencing input: PBMCs. These receptor sequences come from a middle-aged woman in good health and CMV-seropositive.

The chain joins TRBV4-2 to TRBJ1-2, with D uncertain. V gave up 1 base and J gave up 1 base, with 4 bases separating them. CDR3 length equals 13 residues. The germline CDR1 and CDR2 sequences are LGHNA and YNFKEQ. CDR3 in amino acids: CASSQARNYGYTF. The DNA of the CDR3 is TGTGCCAGCAGCCAAGCTCGTAACTATGGCTACACCTTC.

This clone was detected once. The germline gene is not matched at one end of the junction; a read error may be the cause. CDR3 sequence reads: CASSLNGDRIFLYEQYF. In DNA form, the CDR3 reads TGTGCTAGCAGCTTAAATGGAGACAGGATATTCCTTTACGAGCAGTACTTC. This chain links TRBV7-7 with TRBJ2-7, with a weak D call TRBD1 (6 bases). The CDR3 loop spans 17 amino acids. Germline CDR1 is SSHAT and CDR2 is FNYEAQ (reference sequence).

The rearrangement uses TRBV9 and TRBJ2-7; D is perhaps TRBD2 (7 bases). The CDR3 loop spans 16 amino acids. CDR1 and CDR2 (germline): SGDLS, YYNGEE. V was cut by 3 bases and J by 3 bases, with 19 bases left in between. CDR3 loop: CASSALGGAAIYEQYF. The DNA for the CDR3 is TGTGCCAGCAGCGCCCTGGGGGGGGCAGCTATCTACGAGCAGTACTTC.

The rearrangement links TRBV19 to TRBJ2-1; 11 bases fit TRBD2. The V gene end was trimmed by 4 bases and the J gene end by 7 bases; junction bases not matched to a gene: 3. Germline CDR1 is LNHDA and CDR2 is SQIVND (reference sequence). This CDR3 region has 14 residues. The CDR3 is CASSTLAGVNEQFF. The CDR3 DNA sequence: TGTGCCAGTAGTACACTAGCGGGGGTTAATGAGCAGTTCTTC.